This record looks at one T cell receptor beta chain sequence and its context. This clone has only a few counts. Its recognized antigen is unknown. No quality values exist for individual bases; no much larger clone is one base distant. The sample is drawn from a study of blood T cell repertoires in COVID-19 (dated by TCRdb to 2018 to 2020). General notes on the study: Collaborator samples came from the United States, Italy and Spain and covered acute and convalescent phases of COVID-19. The prospective study material was composed of cDNA or gDNA derived from T cells, B-cell-depleted T cells, or PBMCs. Deeply sampled blood TCRbeta repertoires from subjects exposed to, actively infected with, or recovered from COVID-19 were included in the dataset. The repertoires were released in a freely available public database intended as a resource for research on the immune response to SARS-CoV-2. Samples came from the ongoing ImmuneRACE study (first 160 participants) plus 1,254 subjects from 6 global collaborators. A de-identified subject ID, COVID-19 status, age in years and sex were almost always included in the sample metadata. Where available, HLA class I and class II types were obtained from metadata supplied by the sample provider rather than from assay-based typing. What the study reported, not specific to this receptor: How much clinical and demographic metadata was included differed by source and by participant, and the metadata was provided uncurated.

TCRbeta CDR3 regions were amplified from genomic DNA using the immunoSEQ Assay, a bias-controlled multiplex PCR. On the study's bioinformatics: The number of nucleated cells in each sample was estimated from the amplification of reference gene primers within the assay. Sequence reads were collapsed and filtered to measure the absolute abundance of every unique TCRbeta CDR3 rearrangement. For each sample, productive Simpson clonality was calculated as the square root of Simpson's diversity index over productive rearrangements. Drawn from immuneACCESS, this table holds only the in-frame rearrangements with V and J called that TCRdb kept. Clones are partly lost; checked studies trace under half to an unresolved V gene and leave the rest unexplained. That table is the source of V, J and clone size, and D and trimming were worked out from the DNA. The sample yields 150,000 or so clones; almost 85% were counted once. The ten biggest clones cover 13% to 15% of the sample.

Each collaborating institution followed its own protocols to collect whole blood in K2EDTA tubes. Collaborator samples were shipped for TCRbeta analysis as frozen whole blood, isolated PBMCs, or DNA extracted from either sample type. The origin of this receptor is a young man with active or convalescent COVID-19. Sequenced: peripheral blood.

DNA sequence: TGTGCCAGCAGCTTAAACGGACAGGGTTTGGACACCGGGGAGCTGTTTTTT. This translates into CASSLNGQGLDTGELFF. The V gene is TRBV7-3 and the J gene is TRBJ2-2; 8 bases in the junction line up with TRBD1. Per the germline V gene, SGHTA is the CDR1 and FQGTGA is the CDR2. The CDR3 runs 17 amino acids, cysteine and phenylalanine included. This entry keeps only the CDR3 DNA: 51 bases, framed from base 1. The junction shows trimming of 1 base on V and 3 bases on J, and the gene matches do not reach 7 bases of it.